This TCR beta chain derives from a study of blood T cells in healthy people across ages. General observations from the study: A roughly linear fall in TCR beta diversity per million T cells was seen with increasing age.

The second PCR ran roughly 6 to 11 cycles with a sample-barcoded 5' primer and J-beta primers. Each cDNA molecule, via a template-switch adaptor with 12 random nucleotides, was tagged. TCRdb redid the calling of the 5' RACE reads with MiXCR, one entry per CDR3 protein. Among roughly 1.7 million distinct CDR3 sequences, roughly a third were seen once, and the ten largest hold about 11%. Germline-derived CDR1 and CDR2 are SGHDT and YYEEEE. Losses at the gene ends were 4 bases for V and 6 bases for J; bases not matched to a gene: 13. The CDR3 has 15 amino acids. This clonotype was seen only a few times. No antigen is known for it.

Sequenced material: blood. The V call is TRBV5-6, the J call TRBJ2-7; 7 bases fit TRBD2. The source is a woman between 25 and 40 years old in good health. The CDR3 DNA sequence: TGTGCCAGCAGCGGACCAGGGAGGGACTCGGGCGAGCAGTACTTC. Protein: CASSGPGRDSGEQYF. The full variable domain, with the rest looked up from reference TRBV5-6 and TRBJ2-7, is DAGVTQSPTHLIKTRGQQVTLRCSPKSGHDTVSWYQQALGQGPQFIFQYYEEEERQRGNFPDRFSGHQFPNYSSELNVNALLLGDSALYLCASSGPGRDSGEQYFGPGTRLTVT.